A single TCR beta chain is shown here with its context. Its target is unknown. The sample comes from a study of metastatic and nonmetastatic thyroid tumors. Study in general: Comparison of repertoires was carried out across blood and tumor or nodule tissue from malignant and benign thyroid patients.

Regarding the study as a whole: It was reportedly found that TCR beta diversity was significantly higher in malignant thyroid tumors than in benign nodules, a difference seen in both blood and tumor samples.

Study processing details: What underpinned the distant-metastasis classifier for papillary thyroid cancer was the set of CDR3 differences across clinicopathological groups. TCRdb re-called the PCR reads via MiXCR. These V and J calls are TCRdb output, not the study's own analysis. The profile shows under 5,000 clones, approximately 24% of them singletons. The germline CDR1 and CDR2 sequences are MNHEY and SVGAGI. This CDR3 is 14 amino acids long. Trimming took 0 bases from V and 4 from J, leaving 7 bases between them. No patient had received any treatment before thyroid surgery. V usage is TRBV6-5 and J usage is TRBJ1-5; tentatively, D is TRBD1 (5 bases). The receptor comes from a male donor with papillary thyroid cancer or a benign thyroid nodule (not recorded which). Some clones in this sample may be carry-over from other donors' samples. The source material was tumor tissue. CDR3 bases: TGTGCCAGCAGTTACTCAGACAGAAATCAGCCCCAGCATTTT. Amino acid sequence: CASSYSDRNQPQHF.